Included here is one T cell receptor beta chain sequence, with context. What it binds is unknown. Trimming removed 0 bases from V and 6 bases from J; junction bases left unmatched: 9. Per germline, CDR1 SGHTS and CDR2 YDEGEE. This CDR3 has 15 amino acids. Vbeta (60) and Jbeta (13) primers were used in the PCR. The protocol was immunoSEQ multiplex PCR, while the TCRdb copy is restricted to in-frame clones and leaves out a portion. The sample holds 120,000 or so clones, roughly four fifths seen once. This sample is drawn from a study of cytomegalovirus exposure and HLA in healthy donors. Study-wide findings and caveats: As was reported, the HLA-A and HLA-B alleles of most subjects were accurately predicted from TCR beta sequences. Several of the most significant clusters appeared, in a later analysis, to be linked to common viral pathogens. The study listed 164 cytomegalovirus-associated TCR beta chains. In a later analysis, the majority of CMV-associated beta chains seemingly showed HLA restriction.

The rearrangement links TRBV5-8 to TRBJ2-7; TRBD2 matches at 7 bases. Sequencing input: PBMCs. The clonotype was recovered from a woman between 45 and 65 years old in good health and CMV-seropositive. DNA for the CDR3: TGTGCCAGCAGCTTGGATAGCGGGCGGTTGTCCGAGCAGTACTTC. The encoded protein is CASSLDSGRLSEQYF.